Listed below are T cell receptor beta chains from one sample, sequenced in a study of cytomegalovirus exposure and HLA in healthy donors. Sequenced by immunoSEQ multiplex PCR; TCRdb stores in-frame clones only, minus some. The sample table includes approximately 110,000 clones. What was sequenced was PBMCs. The receptors derive from a man aged 18 to 29 in good health and CMV-seronegative. The CDR3 runs from the conserved cysteine through the conserved F or W. Each record gives: J gene, D gene, V gene, CDR3 protein, CDR3 DNA. D genes are given only for firm matches.

j_call: TRBJ1-2
d_call: TRBD1
v_call: TRBV7-7
cdr3_aa: CATSPAGGDYGYTF
cdr3_nt: TGTGCCACTAGTCCGGCAGGGGGCGACTATGGCTACACCTTC

j_call: TRBJ1-1
d_call: NA
v_call: TRBV29-1
cdr3_aa: CSGILDRLNTEAFF
cdr3_nt: TGCAGCGGAATTCTTGACAGGTTGAACACTGAAGCTTTCTTT

j_call: TRBJ2-7
d_call: TRBD1
v_call: TRBV11-2
cdr3_aa: CASSSDRGTYEQYF
cdr3_nt: TGTGCCAGCAGCTCGGACAGGGGGACCTACGAGCAGTACTTC

j_call: TRBJ1-1
d_call: NA
v_call: TRBV7-2
cdr3_aa: CASSFDKNTEAFF
cdr3_nt: TGTGCCAGCAGCTTCGACAAGAACACTGAAGCTTTCTTT

j_call: TRBJ2-3
d_call: TRBD2
v_call: TRBV5-1
cdr3_aa: CASRLGLAGADTDTQYF
cdr3_nt: TGCGCCAGCAGGTTAGGACTAGCGGGAGCCGACACAGATACGCAGTATTTT

j_call: TRBJ2-2
d_call: NA
v_call: TRBV5-6
cdr3_aa: CASSLGGRYTGELFF
cdr3_nt: TGTGCCAGCAGCTTGGGGGGCAGATACACCGGGGAGCTGTTTTTT

j_call: TRBJ1-5
d_call: NA
v_call: TRBV11-2
cdr3_aa: CASSPGSNQPQHF
cdr3_nt: TGTGCCAGCAGCCCGGGTAGCAATCAGCCCCAGCATTTT

j_call: TRBJ2-2
d_call: NA
v_call: TRBV5-1
cdr3_aa: CASSTRTVTGELFF
cdr3_nt: TGCGCCAGCAGCACGCGGACTGTCACCGGGGAGCTGTTTTTT

j_call: TRBJ2-1
d_call: TRBD2
v_call: TRBV9
cdr3_aa: CASSPGGYLSYNEQFF
cdr3_nt: TGTGCCAGCAGCCCCGGGGGGTACCTCTCCTACAATGAGCAGTTCTTC

j_call: TRBJ1-2
d_call: NA
v_call: TRBV21-1
cdr3_aa: CASSTGQLLHF
cdr3_nt: TGTGCCAGCAGCACCGGACAGCTTTTACACTTC

j_call: TRBJ2-1
d_call: NA
v_call: TRBV6-1
cdr3_aa: CASSERPGLNNEQFF
cdr3_nt: TGTGCCAGCAGTGAACGCCCGGGACTTAACAATGAGCAGTTCTTC

j_call: TRBJ2-3
d_call: NA
v_call: TRBV18
cdr3_aa: CASSPPSRTPTDTQYF
cdr3_nt: TGTGCCAGCTCACCACCTAGCCGAACCCCCACAGATACGCAGTATTTT

j_call: TRBJ1-2
d_call: NA
v_call: TRBV11-2
cdr3_aa: CASSSYPGNYGYTF
cdr3_nt: TGTGCCAGCAGCTCCTATCCAGGGAACTATGGCTACACCTTC

j_call: TRBJ2-7
d_call: NA
v_call: TRBV19
cdr3_aa: CASSIRDTFYEQYF
cdr3_nt: TGTGCCAGTAGTATCCGGGACACCTTCTACGAGCAGTACTTC

j_call: TRBJ1-2
d_call: TRBD1
v_call: TRBV27
cdr3_aa: CASRVGETGTGNPGYTF
cdr3_nt: TGTGCCAGCAGGGTAGGGGAAACCGGGACAGGTAATCCTGGCTACACCTTC

j_call: TRBJ1-2
d_call: TRBD1
v_call: TRBV7-2
cdr3_aa: CASSYTPGQGGYGYTF
cdr3_nt: TGTGCCAGCAGCTATACACCGGGACAGGGGGGATATGGCTACACCTTC

j_call: TRBJ2-5
d_call: TRBD1
v_call: TRBV13
cdr3_aa: CASSLRQGVETQYF
cdr3_nt: TGTGCCAGCAGCTTACGGCAGGGGGTAGAGACCCAGTACTTC

j_call: TRBJ2-1
d_call: NA
v_call: TRBV7-2
cdr3_aa: CASSLVGGGPNNEQFF
cdr3_nt: TGTGCCAGCAGCTTAGTGGGGGGGGGCCCAAACAATGAGCAGTTCTTC

j_call: TRBJ2-7
d_call: NA
v_call: TRBV11-2
cdr3_aa: CASSHAGPRYEQYF
cdr3_nt: TGTGCCAGCAGCCACGCGGGACCGAGGTACGAGCAGTACTTC

j_call: TRBJ2-7
d_call: NA
v_call: TRBV7-7
cdr3_aa: CASSFGVVYEQYF
cdr3_nt: TGTGCCAGCAGCTTCGGTGTGGTCTACGAGCAGTACTTC

j_call: TRBJ1-5
d_call: NA
v_call: TRBV28
cdr3_aa: CTTRRAAANQPQHF
cdr3_nt: TGTACGACCCGGAGGGCCGCCGCAAATCAGCCCCAGCATTTT

j_call: TRBJ2-3
d_call: NA
v_call: TRBV28
cdr3_aa: CASSFLSDTQYF
cdr3_nt: TGTGCCAGCAGTTTTCTGTCTGATACGCAGTATTTT

j_call: TRBJ2-7
d_call: TRBD1
v_call: TRBV6-6
cdr3_aa: CASSYRGRESYEQYF
cdr3_nt: TGTGCCAGCAGTTACAGGGGGCGCGAGTCCTACGAGCAGTACTTC

j_call: TRBJ1-1
d_call: NA
v_call: TRBV19
cdr3_aa: CATEAATEAFF
cdr3_nt: TGTGCCACCGAAGCGGCCACTGAAGCTTTCTTT

j_call: TRBJ1-2
d_call: TRBD1
v_call: TRBV6-5
cdr3_aa: CASSRDSRYGYTF
cdr3_nt: TGTGCCAGCAGTCGGGACAGCCGCTATGGCTACACCTTC

j_call: TRBJ2-7
d_call: NA
v_call: TRBV6-5
cdr3_aa: CASSSGQLTLNEQYF
cdr3_nt: TGTGCCAGCAGTTCTGGGCAGCTGACCCTAAACGAGCAGTACTTC

j_call: TRBJ2-7
d_call: NA
v_call: TRBV28
cdr3_aa: CASSPPPSVYEQYF
cdr3_nt: TGTGCCAGCAGTCCGCCCCCTAGCGTATACGAGCAGTACTTC

j_call: TRBJ1-4
d_call: TRBD1
v_call: TRBV19
cdr3_aa: CASSRQGAKDEKLFF
cdr3_nt: TGTGCCAGTAGTCGACAGGGGGCGAAGGATGAAAAACTGTTTTTT

j_call: TRBJ2-7
d_call: NA
v_call: TRBV19
cdr3_aa: CASSIGGQKYEQYF
cdr3_nt: TGTGCCAGTAGTATCGGAGGACAGAAATACGAGCAGTACTTC

j_call: TRBJ2-2
d_call: NA
v_call: TRBV5-1
cdr3_aa: CASFEGLGELFF
cdr3_nt: TGCGCCAGCTTCGAGGGTCTCGGGGAGCTGTTTTTT

j_call: TRBJ1-5
d_call: TRBD1
v_call: TRBV5-1
cdr3_aa: CASSQDRGGQPQHF
cdr3_nt: TGCGCCAGCAGCCAGGACAGGGGAGGACAGCCCCAGCATTTT

j_call: TRBJ2-1
d_call: NA
v_call: TRBV30
cdr3_aa: CAWRPGRVWNEQFF
cdr3_nt: TGTGCCTGGAGGCCCGGCCGGGTTTGGAATGAGCAGTTCTTC